One sample yielded the 10 T cell receptor beta chains listed below, sequenced in a study of OX40 agonist ivuxolimab in advanced cancers. The protocol was immunoSEQ multiplex PCR, while the TCRdb copy is restricted to in-frame clones and leaves out a portion. This table has about 94,000 clones, about nine tenths appearing once. This material consisted of CD4+ or CD8+ T cells sorted from blood, taken in a trial of the OX40 agonist ivuxolimab. The receptors stem from an adult with an advanced solid tumor such as melanoma, head and neck, liver or kidney cancer.

The chain is built from TRBV5-6 and TRBJ2-4, with TRBD2 identical over 12 bases. The V gene's germline CDR1 is SGHDT and CDR2 YYEEEE. The CDR3 is 16 residues long. V was pared by 2 bases and J by 7 bases, with 7 bases of the junction left unmatched. The CDR3 is CASSFPSGGARNIQYF. Written as DNA, the CDR3 is TGTGCCAGCAGCTTTCCTAGCGGGGGGGCGAGGAACATTCAGTACTTC.

This sequence joins TRBV5-1 and TRBJ1-4, with D perhaps TRBD1 (5 bases). The CDR3 sequence is 15 residues long. From germline, CDR1 is SGHRS and CDR2 YFSETQ. The germline V and J ends were trimmed by 4 bases and 3 bases, with 13 bases remaining between them. The CDR3 region is CASSLSAGPNEKLFF. The CDR3 DNA reads TGCGCCAGCAGCCTGTCGGCGGGACCTAATGAAAAACTGTTTTTT.

This chain connects TRBV7-2 to TRBJ1-6, with 9 positions matching TRBD1. V was clipped by 5 bases and J by 8 bases; unmatched bases: 16. The CDR3 totals 18 residues. Germline V gene sequence: CDR1 SGHTA, CDR2 FQGNSA. CDR3 coding DNA: TGTGCCAGCAGCCGGGGACAGGGCACCTCGGGGTGGGATTCACCCCTCCACTTT. Its translation: CASSRGQGTSGWDSPLHF.

The genes are TRBV7-9 and TRBJ1-3; D not resolved. The germline gives CDR1 SEHNR, CDR2 FQNEAQ (reference sequence). The CDR3 is 10 amino acids. CDR3: CAAGGNTIYF. The DNA of the CDR3 is TGTGCGGCGGGGGGAAACACCATATATTTT.

This rearrangement joins TRBV6-1 to TRBJ1-5; no clear D gene. Germline V lookup: CDR1 MNHNS, CDR2 SASEGT. The V gene lost 2 bases and the J gene lost 3 bases, with 11 bases spanning the gap. There are 15 residues in the CDR3. CDR3 nucleotide sequence: TGTGCCAGCAGTGAATATGGAGGGTACAATCAGCCCCAGCATTTT. Translation: CASSEYGGYNQPQHF.

The chain links TRBV7-6 to TRBJ2-5, with 14 nucleotides matching TRBD2. The CDR3 spans 16 residues. CDR1 and CDR2 (germline): SGHVS, FNYEAQ. V dropped 5 bases and J dropped 4; count of bases not matched to a gene: 6. As DNA, the CDR3 is TGTGCCAGCAGCGCCAGACTAGCGGGGGGGGGAGAGACCCAGTACTTC. As protein: CASSARLAGGGETQYF.

As DNA, the CDR3 is TGTGCCAGCAGTCCCCAGGGGGCGCATGAGCAGTACTTC. It yields the protein CASSPQGAHEQYF. V and J are TRBV28 and TRBJ2-7, with 8 nucleotides matching TRBD1. Trimming cost V 5 bases and J 7 bases; bases outside gene matches: 7. Germline V gene lookup returns CDR1 MDHEN and CDR2 SYDVKM. This CDR3 region has 13 residues. Together with reference TRBV28 and TRBJ2-7, the CDR3 gives the full variable domain: DVKVTQSSRYLVKRTGEKVFLECVQDMDHENMFWYRQDPGLGLRLIYFSYDVKMKEKGDIPEGYSVSREKKERFSLILESASTNQTSMYLCASSPQGAHEQYFGPGTRLTVT.

The table lists this clone with a count of one. Mismatch with germline at one junction end may stem from a read error. V usage is TRBV5-4 and J usage is TRBJ2-1, with 13 bases identical to TRBD2. Germline V lookup: CDR1 SGHNT, CDR2 YYREEE (reference sequence). This CDR3 region has 15 residues. The CDR3: CASSPTSGGANKQFF. CDR3 in DNA: TGTGCCAGCAGCCCCACTAGCGGGGGGGCCAATAAGCAGTTCTTC.

CDR3: CASSPPKATDEQFF. In DNA form, the CDR3 reads TGTGCCAGCTCACCACCGAAGGCTACGGATGAGCAGTTCTTC. This chain connects TRBV18 to TRBJ2-1, with unresolved D. V shed 0 bases and J shed 8 bases, with 11 bases lying between them. Looked up from germline, CDR1 is KGHSH and CDR2 is LQKENI. The CDR3 is 14 amino acids.

This clone was picked up one time. J is TRBJ2-1 and V is TRBV5-4; 13 bases are shared with TRBD2. Germline V CDR1 and CDR2: SGHNT, YYREEE (reference sequence). CDR3 length: 15 residues. J lost 6 bases, V lost 3 bases, and 3 bases had no gene match. CDR3 amino acids: CASSSTSGGRNEQFF. The CDR3 nucleotides read TGTGCCAGCAGCTCGACTAGCGGGGGGCGCAATGAGCAGTTCTTC.